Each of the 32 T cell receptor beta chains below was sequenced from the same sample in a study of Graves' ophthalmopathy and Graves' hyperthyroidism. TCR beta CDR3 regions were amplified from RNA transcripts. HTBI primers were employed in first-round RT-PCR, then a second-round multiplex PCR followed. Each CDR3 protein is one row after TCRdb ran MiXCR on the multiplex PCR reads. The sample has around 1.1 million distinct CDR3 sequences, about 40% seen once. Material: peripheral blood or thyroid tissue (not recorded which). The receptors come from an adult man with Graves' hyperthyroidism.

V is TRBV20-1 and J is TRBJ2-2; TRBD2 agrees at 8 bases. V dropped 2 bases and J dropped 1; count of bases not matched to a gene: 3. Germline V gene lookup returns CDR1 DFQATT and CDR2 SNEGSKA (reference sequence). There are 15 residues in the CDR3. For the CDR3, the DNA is TGCAGTGCTAGATTGCGGGGGGTGAACACCGGGGAGCTGTTTTTT. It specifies CSARLRGVNTGELFF.

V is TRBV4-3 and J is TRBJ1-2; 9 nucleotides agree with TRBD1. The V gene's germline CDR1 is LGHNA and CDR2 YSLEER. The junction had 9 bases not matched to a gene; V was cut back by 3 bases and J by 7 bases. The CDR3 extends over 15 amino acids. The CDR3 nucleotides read TGCGCCAGCAGCCAGGTCGACAGGGGGTTGAGTGGCTACACCTTC. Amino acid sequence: CASSQVDRGLSGYTF.

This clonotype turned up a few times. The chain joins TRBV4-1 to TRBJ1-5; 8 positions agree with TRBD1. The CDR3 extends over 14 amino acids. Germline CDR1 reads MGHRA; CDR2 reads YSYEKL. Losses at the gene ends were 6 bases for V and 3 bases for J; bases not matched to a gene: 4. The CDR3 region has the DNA TGCGCCAGCAGGGAGACAGGGGTCAATCAGCCCCAGCATTTT. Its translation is CASRETGVNQPQHF.

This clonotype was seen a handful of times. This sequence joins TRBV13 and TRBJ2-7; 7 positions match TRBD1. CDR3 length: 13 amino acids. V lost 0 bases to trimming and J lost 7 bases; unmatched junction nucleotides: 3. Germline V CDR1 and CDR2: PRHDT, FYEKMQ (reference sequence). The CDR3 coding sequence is TGTGCCAGCAGCTTAGGGGGACAGCCGGAGCAGTACTTC. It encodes CASSLGGQPEQYF.

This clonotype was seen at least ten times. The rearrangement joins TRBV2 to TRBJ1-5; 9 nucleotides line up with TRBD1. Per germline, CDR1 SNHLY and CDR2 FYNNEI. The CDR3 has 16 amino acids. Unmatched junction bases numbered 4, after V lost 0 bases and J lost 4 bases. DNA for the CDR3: TGTGCCAGCAGTGAAGCGCTTGGGACAGGGAATCAGCCCCAGCATTTT. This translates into CASSEALGTGNQPQHF. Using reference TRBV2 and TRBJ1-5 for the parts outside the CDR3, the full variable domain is EPEVTQTPSHQVTQMGQEVILRCVPISNHLYFYWYRQILGQKVEFLVSFYNNEISEKSEIFDDQFSVERPDGSNFTLKIRSTKLEDSAMYFCASSEALGTGNQPQHFGDGTRLSIL.

CDR3 sequence reads: CASSARQGTQPQHF. The CDR3 DNA reads as TGTGCCAGCAGTGCAAGACAGGGGACTCAGCCCCAGCATTTT. V and J are TRBV2 and TRBJ1-5, with 8 nucleotides matching TRBD1. J lost 6 bases, V lost 4 bases, and 5 bases had no gene match. CDR3 length equals 14 residues. The germline CDR1 and CDR2 sequences are SNHLY and FYNNEI.

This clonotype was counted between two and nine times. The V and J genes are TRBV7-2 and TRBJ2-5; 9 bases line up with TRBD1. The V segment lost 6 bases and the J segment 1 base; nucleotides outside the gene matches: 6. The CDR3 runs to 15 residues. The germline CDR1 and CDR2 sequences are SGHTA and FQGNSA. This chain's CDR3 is CASSSGQGRQETQYF. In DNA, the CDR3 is TGTGCCAGCAGTTCGGGACAGGGACGCCAAGAGACCCAGTACTTC.

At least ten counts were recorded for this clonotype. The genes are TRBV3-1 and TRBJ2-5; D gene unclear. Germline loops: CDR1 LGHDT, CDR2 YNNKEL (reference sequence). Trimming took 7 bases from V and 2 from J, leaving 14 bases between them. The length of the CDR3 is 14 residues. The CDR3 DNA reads TGTGCCAGCATGTCTTTCGGCAGGCAAGAGACCCAGTACTTC. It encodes CASMSFGRQETQYF.

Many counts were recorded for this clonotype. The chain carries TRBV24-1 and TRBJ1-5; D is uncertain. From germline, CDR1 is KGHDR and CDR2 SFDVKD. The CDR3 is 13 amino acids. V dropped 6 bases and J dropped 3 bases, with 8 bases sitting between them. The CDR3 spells CATSPRNNQPQHF. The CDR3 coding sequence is TGTGCCACCAGTCCCCGTAACAATCAGCCCCAGCATTTT.

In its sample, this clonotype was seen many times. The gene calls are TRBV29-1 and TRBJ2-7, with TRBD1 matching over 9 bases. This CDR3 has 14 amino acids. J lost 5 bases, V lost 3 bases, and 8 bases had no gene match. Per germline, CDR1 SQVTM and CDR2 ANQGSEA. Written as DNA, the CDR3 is TGCAGCGTTGACGTCTCGGGACAGGGCCACGAGCAGTACTTC. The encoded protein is CSVDVSGQGHEQYF.

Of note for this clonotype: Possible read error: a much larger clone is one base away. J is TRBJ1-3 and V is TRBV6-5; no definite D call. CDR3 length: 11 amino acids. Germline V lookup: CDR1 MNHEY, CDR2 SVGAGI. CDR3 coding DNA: TGTGCCAACAGTTATCGAAACACCGTATATTTT. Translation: CANSYRNTVYF.

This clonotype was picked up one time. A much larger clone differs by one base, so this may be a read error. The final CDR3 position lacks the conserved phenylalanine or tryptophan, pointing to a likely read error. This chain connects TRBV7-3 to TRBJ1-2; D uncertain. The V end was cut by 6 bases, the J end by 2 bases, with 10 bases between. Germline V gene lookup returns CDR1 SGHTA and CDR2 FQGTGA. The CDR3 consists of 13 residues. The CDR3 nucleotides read TGTGCCAGCAGTCAGGCGCAGAACTATGGCTACACCCTC. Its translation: CASSQAQNYGYTL.

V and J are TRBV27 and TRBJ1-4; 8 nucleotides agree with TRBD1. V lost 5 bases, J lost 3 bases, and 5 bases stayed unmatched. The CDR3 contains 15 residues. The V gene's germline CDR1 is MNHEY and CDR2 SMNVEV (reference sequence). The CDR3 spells CASSLKGQANEKLFF. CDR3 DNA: TGTGCCAGCAGTCTAAAGGGACAGGCTAATGAAAAACTGTTTTTT.

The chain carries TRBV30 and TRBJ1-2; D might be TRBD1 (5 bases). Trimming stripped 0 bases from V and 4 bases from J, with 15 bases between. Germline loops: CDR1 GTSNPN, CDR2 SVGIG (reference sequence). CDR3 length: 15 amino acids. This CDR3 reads CAWSVQDVNAYGYTF. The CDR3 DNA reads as TGTGCCTGGAGTGTACAGGACGTGAACGCCTATGGCTACACCTTC.

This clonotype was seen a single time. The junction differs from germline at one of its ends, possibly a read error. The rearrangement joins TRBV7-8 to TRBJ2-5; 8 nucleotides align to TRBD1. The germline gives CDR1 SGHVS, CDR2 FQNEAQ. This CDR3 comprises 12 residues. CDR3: CAGRSGGETQYF. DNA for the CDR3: TGTGCCGGCAGGTCAGGGGGCGAGACCCAGTACTTC.

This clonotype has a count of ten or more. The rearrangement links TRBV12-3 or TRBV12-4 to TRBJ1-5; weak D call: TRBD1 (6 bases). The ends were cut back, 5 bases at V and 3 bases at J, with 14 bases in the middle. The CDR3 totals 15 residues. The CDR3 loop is CASSLDRQPNQPQHF. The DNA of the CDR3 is TGTGCCAGCAGTCTCGACAGGCAGCCCAATCAGCCCCAGCATTTT.

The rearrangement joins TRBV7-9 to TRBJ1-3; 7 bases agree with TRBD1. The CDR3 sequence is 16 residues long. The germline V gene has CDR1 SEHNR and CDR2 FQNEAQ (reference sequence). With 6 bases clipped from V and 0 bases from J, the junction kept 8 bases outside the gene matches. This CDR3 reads CASSTTGATSGNTIYF. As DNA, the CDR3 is TGTGCCAGCAGTACCACAGGGGCGACCTCTGGAAACACCATATATTTT.

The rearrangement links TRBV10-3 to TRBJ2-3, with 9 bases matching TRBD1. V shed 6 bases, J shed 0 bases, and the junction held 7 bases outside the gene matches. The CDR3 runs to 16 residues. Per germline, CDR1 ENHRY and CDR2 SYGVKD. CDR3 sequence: CAIRERQGGSTDTQYF. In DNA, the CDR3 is TGTGCCATCAGAGAGCGACAGGGGGGGAGCACAGATACGCAGTATTTT.

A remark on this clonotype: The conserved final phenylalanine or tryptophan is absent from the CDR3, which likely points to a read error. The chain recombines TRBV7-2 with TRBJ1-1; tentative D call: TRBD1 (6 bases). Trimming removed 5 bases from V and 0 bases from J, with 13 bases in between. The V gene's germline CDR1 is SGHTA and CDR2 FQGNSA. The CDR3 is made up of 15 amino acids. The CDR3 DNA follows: TGTGCCAGCAGCCGGGTACAGGGCATGAACACTGAAGCTTTCCTT. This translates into CASSRVQGMNTEAFL.

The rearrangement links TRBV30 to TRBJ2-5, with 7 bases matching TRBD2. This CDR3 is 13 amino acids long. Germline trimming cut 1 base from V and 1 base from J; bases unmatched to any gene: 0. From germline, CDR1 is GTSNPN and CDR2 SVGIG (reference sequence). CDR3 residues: CAWSAGGQETQYF. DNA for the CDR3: TGTGCCTGGAGTGCGGGGGGCCAAGAGACCCAGTACTTC.

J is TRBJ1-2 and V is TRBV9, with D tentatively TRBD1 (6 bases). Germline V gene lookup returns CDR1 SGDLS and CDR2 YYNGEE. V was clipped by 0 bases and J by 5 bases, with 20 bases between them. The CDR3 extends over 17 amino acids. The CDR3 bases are TGTGCCAGCAGCGTAGGAGGGGGGGCAGGAGGTTTTTATGGCTACACCTTC. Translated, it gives CASSVGGGAGGFYGYTF. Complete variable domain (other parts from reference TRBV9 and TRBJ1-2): DSGVTQTPKHLITATGQRVTLRCSPRSGDLSVYWYQQSLDQGLQFLIQYYNGEERAKGNILERFSAQQFPDLHSELNLSSLELGDSALYFCASSVGGGAGGFYGYTFGSGTRLTVV.

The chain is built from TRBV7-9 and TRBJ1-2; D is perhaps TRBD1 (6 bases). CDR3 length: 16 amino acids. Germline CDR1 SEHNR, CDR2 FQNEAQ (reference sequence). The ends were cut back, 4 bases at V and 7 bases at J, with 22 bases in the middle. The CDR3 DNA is TGTGCCAGCAGCTCCCTTAGGGGGGGGCGGAAGTCTGGCTACACCTTC. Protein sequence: CASSSLRGGRKSGYTF.

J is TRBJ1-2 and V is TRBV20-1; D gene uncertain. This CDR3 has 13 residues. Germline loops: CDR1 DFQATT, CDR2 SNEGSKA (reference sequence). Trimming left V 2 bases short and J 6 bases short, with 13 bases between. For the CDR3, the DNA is TGCAGTGCTAGAACACTGGGAGGGAATGGCTACACCTTC. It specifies CSARTLGGNGYTF.

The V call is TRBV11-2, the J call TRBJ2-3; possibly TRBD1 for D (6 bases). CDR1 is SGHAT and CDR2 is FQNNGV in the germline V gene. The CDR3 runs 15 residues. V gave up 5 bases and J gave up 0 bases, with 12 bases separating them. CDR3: CASSKRTASTDTQYF. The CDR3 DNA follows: TGTGCCAGCAGCAAAAGGACAGCTAGCACAGATACGCAGTATTTT.

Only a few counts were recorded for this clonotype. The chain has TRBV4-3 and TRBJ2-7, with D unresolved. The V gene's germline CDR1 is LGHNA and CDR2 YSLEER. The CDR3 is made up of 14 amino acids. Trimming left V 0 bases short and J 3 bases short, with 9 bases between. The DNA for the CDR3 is TGCGCCAGCAGCCAAGATACAGAGAGCTACGAGCAGTACTTC. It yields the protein CASSQDTESYEQYF.

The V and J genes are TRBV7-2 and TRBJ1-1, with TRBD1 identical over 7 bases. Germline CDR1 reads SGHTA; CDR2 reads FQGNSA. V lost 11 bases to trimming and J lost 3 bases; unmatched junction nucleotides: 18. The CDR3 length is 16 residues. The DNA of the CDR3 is TGTGCCCTACGTGGCCAGGGGGGACGGAGTTACACTGAAGCTTTCTTT. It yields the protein CALRGQGGRSYTEAFF.

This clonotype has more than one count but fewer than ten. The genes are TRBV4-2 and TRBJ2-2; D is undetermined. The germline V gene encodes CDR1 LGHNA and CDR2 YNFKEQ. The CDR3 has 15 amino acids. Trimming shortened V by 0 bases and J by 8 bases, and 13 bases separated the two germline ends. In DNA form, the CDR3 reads TGTGCCAGCAGCCAAGAACCGTATAAAACGGGGGAGCTGTTTTTT. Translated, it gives CASSQEPYKTGELFF.

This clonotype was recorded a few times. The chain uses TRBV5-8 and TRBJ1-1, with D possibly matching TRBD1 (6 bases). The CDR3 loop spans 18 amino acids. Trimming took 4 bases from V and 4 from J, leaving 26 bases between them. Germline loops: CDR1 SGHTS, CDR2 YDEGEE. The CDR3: CASSGQGKLSLGTTEAFF. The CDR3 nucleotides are TGTGCCAGCAGCGGTCAGGGGAAACTATCCTTGGGGACCACTGAAGCTTTCTTT.

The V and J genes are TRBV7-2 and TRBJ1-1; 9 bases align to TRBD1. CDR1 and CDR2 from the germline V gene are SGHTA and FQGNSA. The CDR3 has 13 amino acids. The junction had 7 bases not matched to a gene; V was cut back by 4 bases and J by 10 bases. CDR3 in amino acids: CASSWDRVGLAFF. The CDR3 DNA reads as TGTGCCAGCAGCTGGGACAGGGTAGGCCTAGCTTTCTTT.

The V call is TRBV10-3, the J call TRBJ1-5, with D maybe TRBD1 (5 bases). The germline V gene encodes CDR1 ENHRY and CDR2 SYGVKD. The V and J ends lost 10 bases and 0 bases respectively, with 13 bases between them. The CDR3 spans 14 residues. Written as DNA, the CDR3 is TGTGCCAGCAGACGACAGACTAGCAATCAGCCCCAGCATTTT. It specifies CASRRQTSNQPQHF.

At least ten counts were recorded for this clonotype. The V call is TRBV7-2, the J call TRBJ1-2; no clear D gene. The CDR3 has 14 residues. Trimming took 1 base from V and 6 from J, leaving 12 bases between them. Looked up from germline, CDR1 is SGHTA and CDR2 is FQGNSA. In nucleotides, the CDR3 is TGTGCCAGCAGCTTAGGGGCCACCACGGATGGCTACACCTTC. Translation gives CASSLGATTDGYTF.

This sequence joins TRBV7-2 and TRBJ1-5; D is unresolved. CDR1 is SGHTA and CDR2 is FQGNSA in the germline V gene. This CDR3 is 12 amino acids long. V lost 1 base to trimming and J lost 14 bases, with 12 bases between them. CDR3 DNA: TGTGCCAGCAGCTTAGAAGGGCAGTCGGAGCATTTT. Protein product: CASSLEGQSEHF.